These 10 T cell receptor beta chains share one sample of origin, sequenced in a study of STAT5B mutations in CD4+ large granular lymphocyte leukemia. Only in-frame clones appear in the TCRdb table, and some are missing; sequencing was by immunoSEQ multiplex PCR. The data contain tens of thousands of clones, about 70% of them seen just once; the ten biggest clones take up roughly 2%. The material sequenced was CD4+ T cells from blood buffy coats. The receptor set was obtained from a human donor in good health.

V usage is TRBV29-1 and J usage is TRBJ2-1; 8 bases align to TRBD2. The germline gives CDR1 SQVTM, CDR2 ANQGSEA. J lost 12 bases, V lost 3 bases, and 10 bases had no gene match. The CDR3 spans 13 residues. CDR3 nucleotide sequence: TGCAGCGTTGAGTTGACCGGGGGGGTCGGGCAGTTCTTC. Translated, it gives CSVELTGGVGQFF.

This chain connects TRBV5-1 to TRBJ2-1; 9 bases agree with TRBD2. CDR3 length equals 16 residues. V lost 3 bases and J lost 1; bases outside the gene matches: 5. Germline V gene sequence: CDR1 SGHRS, CDR2 YFSETQ. The CDR3 reads CASSSRGGASYNEQFF. CDR3 nucleotides: TGCGCCAGCAGCTCGCGGGGGGGAGCGTCCTACAATGAGCAGTTCTTC.

This clone occurred a few times. The gene calls are TRBV7-9 and TRBJ2-3; D not certain. Trimming stripped 5 bases from V and 2 bases from J, with 14 bases between. There are 15 residues in the CDR3. CDR1 and CDR2 from the germline V gene are SEHNR and FQNEAQ (reference sequence). In DNA, the CDR3 is TGTGCCAGCAGCGCGTACGGCGGCATCACAGATACGCAGTATTTT. It encodes CASSAYGGITDTQYF. Complete variable domain (other parts from reference TRBV7-9 and TRBJ2-3): DTGVSQNPRHKITKRGQNVTFRCDPISEHNRLYWYRQTLGQGPEFLTYFQNEAQLEKSRLLSDRFSAERPKGSFSTLEIQRTEQGDSAMYLCASSAYGGITDTQYFGPGTRLTVL.

This clone has a handful of counts. V gene TRBV4-1 combines with J gene TRBJ1-3, with no clear D. Germline V gene lookup returns CDR1 MGHRA and CDR2 YSYEKL. Trimming shortened V by 2 bases and J by 5 bases, and 10 bases separated the two germline ends. This CDR3 has 14 amino acids. The CDR3 region is CASSQFRLRNTIYF. The CDR3 DNA reads as TGCGCCAGCAGCCAATTTCGTCTGCGAAACACCATATATTTT.

The rearrangement joins TRBV7-2 to TRBJ1-4; possible D gene TRBD1, 6 bases. The CDR3 contains 15 residues. In germline, CDR1 is SGHTA, CDR2 FQGNSA. Trimming pared 4 bases from V and 8 bases from J, leaving 17 bases between. CDR3 coding DNA: TGTGCCAGCAGCTCCCAGGGGTCTGTTGGGGAAAAACTGTTTTTT. This sequence encodes CASSSQGSVGEKLFF.

The chain couples TRBV9 to TRBJ2-3, with D perhaps TRBD1 or TRBD2 (7 bases each). V was clipped by 1 base and J by 4 bases, with 19 bases between them. The CDR3 extends over 17 amino acids. The V gene's germline CDR1 is SGDLS and CDR2 YYNGEE. This CDR3 is CASSVQGGPGSADTQYF. CDR3 coding DNA: TGTGCCAGCAGCGTACAGGGGGGGCCGGGGAGTGCAGATACGCAGTATTTT.

V and J are TRBV30 and TRBJ2-2, with D possibly TRBD2 on 6 matching bases. The V end was cut by 2 bases, the J end by 7 bases, with 11 bases between. CDR1 GTSNPN and CDR2 SVGIG come from the germline V gene (reference sequence). CDR3 size: 13 residues. The CDR3 DNA reads TGTGCCTGGAGTCCCCGGGGGTTCGGGGAGCTGTTTTTT. Translation gives CAWSPRGFGELFF.

The chain has TRBV5-5 and TRBJ2-7; a possible D gene is TRBD1 (6 bases). The CDR3 runs to 15 residues. Trimming pared 1 base from V and 3 bases from J, leaving 14 bases between. Germline V gives CDR1 SGHKS, CDR2 YYEKEE (reference sequence). CDR3 in amino acids: CASSLTGQFGYEQYF. The CDR3 DNA is TGTGCCAGCAGCTTGACAGGGCAATTCGGCTACGAGCAGTACTTC.

This chain joins TRBV5-4 and TRBJ2-5; TRBD1 agrees at 7 bases. The germline V gene has CDR1 SGHNT and CDR2 YYREEE (reference sequence). After removal of 0 bases from V and 4 bases from J, the junction contained 9 bases not matched to a gene. There are 16 residues in the CDR3. CDR3 sequence reads: CASSLDRGGAGETQYF. The CDR3 DNA reads TGTGCCAGCAGCTTGGACAGGGGTGGAGCAGGAGAGACCCAGTACTTC.

A note on this clone: At one of its ends the junction is not consistent with the germline gene, which may arise from a read error. The chain employs TRBV11-2 and TRBJ1-3; D is undetermined. The length of the CDR3 is 13 residues. The germline gives CDR1 SGHAT, CDR2 FQNNGV. The CDR3 DNA sequence: TGTGCCAGCACCCTAAGGGAGGGAATCACCATATATTTT. Protein: CASTLREGITIYF.